These T cell receptor beta chains were read from a single sample in a study of blood T cells in healthy people across ages. Each CDR3 protein is one row after TCRdb ran MiXCR on the 5' RACE reads. This table has around 1.7 million distinct CDR3 sequences, 25% to 30% appearing once. Sequencing was done on a sample of blood. These receptors were obtained from a woman aged 30 to 39 in good health. The CDR3 runs from the conserved cysteine through the conserved F or W. D genes are given only for firm matches. Expanded clones are given a class, and other clones once, few, many or no size at all.

clone_size: few; d_call: .; v_call: TRBV9; j_call: TRBJ1-6; cdr3_aa: CASSSGTERSPLHF; cdr3_nt: TGTGCCAGCAGCAGCGGGACCGAAAGGTCACCCCTCCACTTT
clone_size: .; d_call: .; v_call: TRBV7-9; j_call: TRBJ2-7; cdr3_aa: CASSPIGGGLREQYF; cdr3_nt: TGTGCCAGCAGCCCCATAGGGGGGGGTTTACGCGAGCAGTACTTC
clone_size: .; d_call: TRBD2; v_call: TRBV27; j_call: TRBJ2-1; cdr3_aa: CASRLAGATNEQFF; cdr3_nt: TGTGCCAGCAGACTAGCGGGAGCGACCAATGAGCAGTTCTTC
clone_size: .; d_call: .; v_call: TRBV5-6; j_call: TRBJ2-2; cdr3_aa: CASSLPGMNTGEQFF; cdr3_nt: TGTGCCAGCAGCTTGCCCGGGATGAACACCGGGGAGCAGTTTTTT
clone_size: .; d_call: .; v_call: TRBV7-6; j_call: TRBJ2-7; cdr3_aa: CASSPAPRGVVGNEQYF; cdr3_nt: TGTGCCAGCAGCCCTGCCCCGAGAGGGGTAGTCGGTAATGAGCAGTACTTC
clone_size: few; d_call: .; v_call: TRBV6-5; j_call: TRBJ1-5; cdr3_aa: CASITAGFCGNQPQHF; cdr3_nt: TGTGCCAGCATCACGGCGGGTTTCTGCGGCAATCAGCCCCAGCATTTT
clone_size: few; d_call: TRBD2; v_call: TRBV5-1; j_call: TRBJ2-2; cdr3_aa: CASFSGTSGGTGELFF; cdr3_nt: TGCGCCAGCTTCTCCGGGACTAGCGGGGGTACCGGGGAGCTGTTTTTT
clone_size: .; d_call: TRBD2; v_call: TRBV7-2; j_call: TRBJ2-7; cdr3_aa: CASSSGNLAGGDEQYF; cdr3_nt: TGTGCCAGCAGCTCTGGCAACCTAGCGGGAGGAGACGAGCAGTACTTC
clone_size: .; d_call: .; v_call: TRBV5-1; j_call: TRBJ1-4; cdr3_aa: CASSLEGDAYGKLFF; cdr3_nt: TGCGCCAGCAGCTTGGAGGGTGACGCCTATGGAAAACTGTTTTTT
clone_size: .; d_call: TRBD2; v_call: TRBV5-1; j_call: TRBJ2-3; cdr3_aa: CASSLLGTSSPDTQYF; cdr3_nt: TGCGCCAGCAGCTTGCTGGGGACTAGCTCCCCAGATACGCAGTATTTT